One and the same sample provided the 14 T cell receptor beta chains below, sequenced in a study of T cells in Graves' hyperthyroidism and ophthalmopathy (dated by TCRdb to between 2018 and 2021). Receptors were amplified or captured by multiplex PCR. The run used an Illumina HiSeq 2000. TCR beta CDR3 regions were amplified from RNA transcripts. The TCR CDR3 was subjected to a first round of RT-PCR using the HTBI primer set and the Qiagen OneStep RT-PCR kit. TCRdb reran the public reads through fastp at Q25 and MiXCR, keeping productive beta chains. Rows matching on CDR3 protein sequence are summarized as one entry with the most common DNA and genes. The sample profile shows hundreds of thousands of distinct CDR3 sequences; around 22% of them were found once. The top ten constitute 11% of the sample. The sequenced sample consisted of blood. The receptor source for this set is a woman aged 25 to 39 with Graves' ophthalmopathy.

V gene TRBV28 combines with J gene TRBJ1-1, with a weak D call TRBD1 (5 bases). Germline CDR1 is MDHEN and CDR2 is SYDVKM. This CDR3 is 14 amino acids long. Deletions cut 7 bases from V and 6 bases from J, with 18 bases between. CDR3 region: CASTQERGWAEAFF. The CDR3 DNA reads TGTGCCAGCACCCAGGAAAGGGGATGGGCTGAAGCTTTCTTT.

This clonotype was seen just once. V and J are TRBV5-6 and TRBJ1-2; D possibly corresponds to TRBD1 (5 bases). Germline V gives CDR1 SGHDT, CDR2 YYEEEE. The V and J ends lost 0 bases and 0 bases respectively, with 9 bases between them. The CDR3 runs to 15 residues. Here the CDR3 DNA reads TGTGCCAGCAGCTTGGTCTCGGGGGCTAACTATGGCTACACCTTC. It codes for CASSLVSGANYGYTF.

This clonotype was counted at least ten times. Germline and junction disagree at one end, which may indicate a read error. This chain uses TRBV11-2 with TRBJ2-5; 11 nucleotides agree with TRBD2. There are 14 residues in the CDR3. CDR1 and CDR2 from the germline V gene are SGHAT and FQNNGV. CDR3 loop: CASTLAGGKETQYF. CDR3 DNA sequence: TGTGCCAGCACCTTAGCGGGGGGGAAAGAGACCCAGTACTTC. Drawing the rest from reference TRBV11-2 and TRBJ2-5, the complete variable domain is EAGVAQSPRYKIIEKRQSVAFWCNPISGHATLYWYQQILGQGPKLLIQFQNNGVVDDSQLPKDRFSAERLKGVDSTLKIQPAKLEDSAVYLCASTLAGGKETQYFGPGTRLLVL.

This clonotype has ten or more counts. This chain uses TRBV6-1 with TRBJ1-5; D ambiguous. The CDR3 contains 14 residues. Germline V gene lookup returns CDR1 MNHNS and CDR2 SASEGT. V dropped 2 bases and J dropped 6 bases, with 11 bases sitting between them. CDR3 amino acids: CASSERHPGQPQHF. CDR3 bases: TGTGCCAGCAGTGAACGGCATCCCGGTCAGCCCCAGCATTTT.

The gene calls are TRBV7-8 and TRBJ1-5; D uncertain. From germline, CDR1 is SGHVS and CDR2 FQNEAQ. This CDR3 is built from 14 residues. The V end lost 2 bases, the J end lost 3 bases, and 8 bases lay between the germline ends. Here the CDR3 reads CASSLFYYNQPQHF. CDR3 DNA sequence: TGTGCCAGCAGCTTATTTTATTACAATCAGCCCCAGCATTTT.

The CDR3: CASSPEGEAFF. DNA of the CDR3: TGTGCCAGCAGTCCCGAGGGTGAAGCTTTCTTT. The rearrangement joins TRBV12-3 or TRBV12-4 to TRBJ1-1, with unresolved D. The CDR3 runs 11 residues. V lost 5 bases, J lost 7 bases, and 8 bases lay in between.

In its sample, this clonotype was seen many times. The chain links TRBV10-3 to TRBJ1-1; 8 bases align to TRBD1. The V gene's germline CDR1 is ENHRY and CDR2 SYGVKD. With 4 bases clipped from V and 3 bases from J, the junction kept 1 base outside the gene matches. The CDR3 totals 13 residues. The CDR3 nucleotides read TGTGCCATCAGTGCGACAGGGGACACTGAAGCTTTCTTT. Protein sequence: CAISATGDTEAFF.

This clonotype was found many times. The chain combines TRBV19 with TRBJ2-5, with TRBD1 matching over 7 bases. This CDR3 is 15 amino acids long. Germline V gene sequence: CDR1 LNHDA, CDR2 SQIVND (reference sequence). V was clipped by 5 bases and J by 3 bases; unmatched bases: 9. As DNA, the CDR3 is TGTGCCAGTAGTCCCTGGGACAGCAAAAAAGAGACCCAGTACTTC. Translating it yields CASSPWDSKKETQYF.

This clonotype was counted at least ten times. Here the CDR3 reads CASSDPAGGLQETQYF. In DNA, the CDR3 is TGTGCCAGCAGTGACCCCGCAGGGGGCCTACAAGAGACCCAGTACTTC. The chain carries TRBV2 and TRBJ2-5; 8 nucleotides match TRBD1. Germline CDR1 and CDR2: SNHLY and FYNNEI. V lost 3 bases and J lost 2; bases outside the gene matches: 8. The CDR3 is made up of 16 amino acids.

This clonotype was observed a few times. The genes are TRBV12-3 or TRBV12-4 and TRBJ1-1, with 7 bases that match TRBD1. This CDR3 contains 16 residues. The J segment lost 2 bases and the V segment lost 8 bases, leaving 14 bases of the junction unmatched. The CDR3 loop is CASHQLGTESNTEAFF. The CDR3 nucleotides read TGTGCCAGCCATCAGTTAGGGACAGAGTCCAACACTGAAGCTTTCTTT.

The V call is TRBV30, the J call TRBJ2-7, with 10 nucleotides matching TRBD2. Per the germline V gene, CDR1 is GTSNPN and CDR2 is SVGIG (reference sequence). This CDR3 has 15 amino acids. The J segment lost 1 base and the V segment lost 2 bases, leaving 5 bases of the junction unmatched. CDR3 sequence (DNA): TGTGCCTGGAGTCGCCCGGGACTAGCGTCCTACGAGCAGTACTTC. It translates to CAWSRPGLASYEQYF.

This clonotype was recorded many times. The chain has TRBV20-1 and TRBJ2-7; perhaps TRBD1 as D (5 bases). Trimming cost V 6 bases and J 1 base, with 13 bases left between them. CDR3 size: 13 residues. The V gene's germline CDR1 is DFQATT and CDR2 SNEGSKA (reference sequence). The CDR3 bases are TGCAGTGCCCCTCGACAGACATCCTACGAGCAGTACTTC. This translates into CSAPRQTSYEQYF.

The genes are TRBV11-2 and TRBJ2-6; tentative D call: TRBD2 (6 bases). Trimming removed 1 base from V and 1 base from J, with 17 bases in between. Germline lookup yields CDR1 SGHAT and CDR2 FQNNGV. The CDR3 spans 19 residues. CDR3: CASSLGPWGVLSGANVLTF. The CDR3 nucleotides are TGTGCCAGCAGCTTAGGCCCATGGGGGGTATTATCTGGGGCCAACGTCCTGACTTTC.

The rearrangement links TRBV6-1 to TRBJ1-5; 9 bases are a match to TRBD1. CDR1 is MNHNS and CDR2 is SASEGT in the germline V gene. V dropped 6 bases and J dropped 2; count of bases not matched to a gene: 8. The CDR3 is 16 residues long. The CDR3 region is CASSRDRVRGNQPQHF. The CDR3 region has the DNA TGTGCCAGCAGCCGGGACAGGGTGAGGGGCAATCAGCCCCAGCATTTT.